The T cell receptor beta chain under discussion was sequenced for a study of blood T cell repertoires in COVID-19. As for the study in general: The United States, Italy and Spain provided the acute and convalescent COVID-19 samples. In each case, the material was cDNA or gDNA derived from T cells, B-cell-depleted T cells, or PBMCs.

Germline-derived CDR1 and CDR2 are LNHDA and SQIVND (reference sequence). The CDR3 sequence is 13 residues long. V lost 7 bases and J lost 3, with 10 bases in between. Study processing details: Amplification of reference gene primers provided the estimated nucleated cell counts. Profiled with immunoSEQ multiplex PCR; TCRdb holds only in-frame clones, not every one. D and trimming come from the DNA, and the V and J calls and clone size come from that table. The table lists roughly 130,000 clones, roughly 84% of them singletons, with 9.5% to 15% in the top ten. Sequences were obtained from peripheral blood. This clonotype was obtained from a woman in her twenties or thirties who had recovered from COVID-19. V gene TRBV19 combines with J gene TRBJ1-5, with a possible D match to TRBD1 (5 bases). Here the CDR3 DNA reads TGTGCCAGTAATCCTGGACACAATCAGCCCCAGCATTTT. This codes for CASNPGHNQPQHF.